This TCR beta chain was captured in a study of blood T cells in healthy people across ages. V shed 0 bases and J shed 0 bases, with 3 bases lying between them. Per germline, CDR1 MNHEY and CDR2 SVGEGT. CDR3 size: 15 residues. A J-beta primer mix and a sample-barcoded 5' primer were used in a second PCR of about 7 to 12 cycles. TCRdb independently ran MiXCR on the 5' RACE reads; one entry per CDR3 protein. Among 890,000 or so distinct CDR3 sequences, around 68% were seen once, and the ten largest hold 25% to 35%. The genes are TRBV6-2 or TRBV6-3 and TRBJ2-6; D not resolved. The receptor was isolated from a man younger than 45 in good health. The sample consisted of blood. CDR3 in DNA: TGTGCCAGCAGTTACTCTATCTCTGGGGCCAACGTCCTGACTTTC. It encodes CASSYSISGANVLTF.